This entry lists 12 T cell receptor beta chains sequenced from one sample in a study of OX40 agonist ivuxolimab in advanced cancers. Profiling relied on immunoSEQ multiplex PCR, and the TCRdb table lists in-frame clones only, not all of them. Of tens of thousands of clones listed, more than 85% are singletons. Sequencing used CD4+ or CD8+ T cells sorted from blood, obtained in a trial of the OX40 agonist ivuxolimab. These receptors all come from an adult with an advanced solid tumor such as melanoma, head and neck, liver or kidney cancer.

The chain couples TRBV5-1 to TRBJ1-4; no firm D call. Germline loops: CDR1 SGHRS, CDR2 YFSETQ. This CDR3 has 15 residues. V was trimmed by 6 bases and J by 0 bases, leaving 12 bases between them. The CDR3 DNA is TGCGCCAGCAAAAAACAGTCTACAACTAATGAAAAACTGTTTTTT. This translates into CASKKQSTTNEKLFF. The full variable domain, in which reference TRBV5-1 and TRBJ1-4 provide the parts outside the CDR3, is KAGVTQTPRYLIKTRGQQVTLSCSPISGHRSVSWYQQTPGQGLQFLFEYFSETQRNKGNFPGRFSGRQFSNSRSEMNVSTLELGDSALYLCASKKQSTTNEKLFFGSGTQLSVL.

V usage is TRBV5-6 and J usage is TRBJ2-7, with TRBD1 matching 8 bases. The germline CDR1 and CDR2 sequences are SGHDT and YYEEEE. The CDR3 sequence is 14 residues long. V lost 2 bases, J lost 4 bases, and 5 bases stayed unmatched. The CDR3 DNA sequence: TGTGCCAGCAGCTTCCAGGGGGCCAAGTACGAGCAGTACTTC. Amino acids: CASSFQGAKYEQYF.

This clone was found once. In nucleotides, the CDR3 is TGTGCCAGCAGCTTGATCAGGGACACCGGGGAGCTGTTTTTT. This sequence encodes CASSLIRDTGELFF. The chain links TRBV11-2 to TRBJ2-2; TRBD1 might be the D (5 bases). The CDR3 consists of 14 residues. The germline CDR1 and CDR2 sequences are SGHAT and FQNNGV. The germline V and J ends were trimmed by 3 bases and 3 bases, with 8 bases remaining between them.

This clone has just a few counts. J is TRBJ2-7 and V is TRBV9; D tentatively fits TRBD1 or TRBD2 (5 bases each). The CDR3 sequence is 15 residues long. Trimming cost V 0 bases and J 3 bases, with 13 bases left between them. Germline-derived CDR1 and CDR2 are SGDLS and YYNGEE. The CDR3 protein is CASSVEVGEIYEQYF. The CDR3 DNA reads TGTGCCAGCAGCGTAGAAGTGGGGGAGATCTACGAGCAGTACTTC.

The chain is built from TRBV10-1 and TRBJ2-5, with 9 bases identical to TRBD2. Unmatched junction bases numbered 6, after V lost 6 bases and J lost 1 base. The CDR3 covers 15 residues. Germline CDR1 WNHNN, CDR2 SYGVQD (reference sequence). DNA of the CDR3: TGCGCCAGCAGACACTTACTAGCGGGCCAAGAGACCCAGTACTTC. Protein: CASRHLLAGQETQYF.

The chain recombines TRBV7-2 with TRBJ1-3; D is perhaps TRBD1 (5 bases). CDR3 length equals 15 residues. CDR1 SGHTA and CDR2 FQGNSA come from the germline V gene. V lost 3 bases and J 3 bases, leaving 12 bases between the germline ends. CDR3 amino acids: CASSFPGGSGNTIYF. In nucleotides, the CDR3 is TGTGCCAGCAGCTTCCCGGGGGGGAGTGGAAACACCATATATTTT.

The rearrangement links TRBV27 to TRBJ2-5; 13 nucleotides match TRBD2. Germline V gene data show CDR1 as MNHEY and CDR2 as SMNVEV (reference sequence). The ends lost 6 bases at V and 5 bases at J; junction bases unmatched: 9. This CDR3 has 16 residues. The CDR3 nucleotides read TGTGCCAGCAGCCGCCGGGGACTAGCGGGGCGGGAGACCCAGTACTTC. Translation: CASSRRGLAGRETQYF.

The chain joins TRBV5-4 to TRBJ1-3; unclear D gene. V gave up 1 base and J gave up 0 bases, with 2 bases separating them. CDR3 length: 13 residues. Germline V gene data show CDR1 as SGHNT and CDR2 as YYREEE (reference sequence). The CDR3 is CASSLYSGNTIYF. CDR3 nucleotides: TGTGCCAGCAGCTTGTACTCTGGAAACACCATATATTTT. The entire variable domain, with the rest obtained from reference TRBV5-4 and TRBJ1-3, is as follows: ETGVTQSPTHLIKTRGQQVTLRCSSQSGHNTVSWYQQALGQGPQFIFQYYREEENGRGNFPPRFSGLQFPNYSSELNVNALELDDSALYLCASSLYSGNTIYFGEGSWLTVV.

This clone was seen a handful of times. The V and J genes are TRBV9 and TRBJ1-6, with D uncertain. The CDR3 has 15 residues. Germline loops: CDR1 SGDLS, CDR2 YYNGEE. V was trimmed by 0 bases and J by 5 bases, leaving 9 bases between them. DNA of the CDR3: TGTGCCAGCAGCGTAGGAGGAAGGGATAATTCACCCCTCCACTTT. It encodes CASSVGGRDNSPLHF.

The J gene is TRBJ2-5, the V gene TRBV20-1; D gene unclear. Trimming left V 4 bases short and J 1 base short, with 1 base between. CDR3 size: 10 residues. CDR1 and CDR2 from the germline V gene are DFQATT and SNEGSKA (reference sequence). The CDR3 DNA reads as TGCAGTGCTATCCAAGAGACCCAGTACTTC. This encodes CSAIQETQYF.

V and J are TRBV10-3 and TRBJ1-2; D unclear. Germline V gene lookup returns CDR1 ENHRY and CDR2 SYGVKD. V was clipped by 5 bases and J by 8 bases, with 18 bases between them. The CDR3 loop spans 14 amino acids. CDR3 amino acids: CAISPDLGPGGYTF. The CDR3 DNA reads as TGTGCCATCAGTCCCGACCTGGGCCCGGGGGGCTACACCTTC.

The V call is TRBV29-1, the J call TRBJ2-1; D is unresolved. Per the germline V gene, CDR1 is SQVTM and CDR2 is ANQGSEA. The V and J ends lost 6 bases and 4 bases respectively, with 16 bases between them. CDR3 length: 14 residues. DNA of the CDR3: TGCAGCGTGGTTGGACCAACTCCTTACAATGAGCAGTTCTTC. Translation gives CSVVGPTPYNEQFF.